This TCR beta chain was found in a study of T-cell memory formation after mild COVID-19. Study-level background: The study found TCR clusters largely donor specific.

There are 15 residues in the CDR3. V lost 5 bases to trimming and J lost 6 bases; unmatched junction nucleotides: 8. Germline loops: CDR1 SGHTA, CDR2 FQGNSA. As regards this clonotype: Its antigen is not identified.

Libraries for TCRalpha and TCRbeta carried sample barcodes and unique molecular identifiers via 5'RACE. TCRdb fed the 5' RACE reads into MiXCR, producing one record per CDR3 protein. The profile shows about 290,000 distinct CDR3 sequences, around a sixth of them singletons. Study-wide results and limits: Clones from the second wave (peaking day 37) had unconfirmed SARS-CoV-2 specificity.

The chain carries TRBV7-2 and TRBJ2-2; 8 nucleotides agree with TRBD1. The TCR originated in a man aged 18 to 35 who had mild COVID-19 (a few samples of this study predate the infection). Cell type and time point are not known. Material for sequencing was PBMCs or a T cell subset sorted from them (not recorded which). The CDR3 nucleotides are TGTGCCAGCAGCCAGGGCAGGGGGCGGCCCGGGGAGCTGTTTTTT. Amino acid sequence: CASSQGRGRPGELFF.